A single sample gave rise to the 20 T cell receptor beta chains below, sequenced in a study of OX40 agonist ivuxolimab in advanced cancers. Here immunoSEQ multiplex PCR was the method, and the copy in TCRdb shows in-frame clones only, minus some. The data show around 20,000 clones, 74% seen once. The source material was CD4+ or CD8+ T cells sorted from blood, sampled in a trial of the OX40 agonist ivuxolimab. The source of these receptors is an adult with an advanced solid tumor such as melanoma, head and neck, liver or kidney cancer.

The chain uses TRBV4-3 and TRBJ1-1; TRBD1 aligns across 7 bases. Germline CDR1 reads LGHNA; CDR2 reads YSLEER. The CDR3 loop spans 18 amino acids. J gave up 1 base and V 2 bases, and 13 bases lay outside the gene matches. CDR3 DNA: TGCGCCAGCAGCCAATATCGACCGACAGGGTTGGGGAACACTGAAGCTTTCTTT. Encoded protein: CASSQYRPTGLGNTEAFF.

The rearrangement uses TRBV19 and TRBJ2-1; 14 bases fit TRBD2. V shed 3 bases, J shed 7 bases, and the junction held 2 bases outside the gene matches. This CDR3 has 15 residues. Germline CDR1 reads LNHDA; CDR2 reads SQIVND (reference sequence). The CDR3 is CASSIGLAGGNEQFF. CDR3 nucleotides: TGTGCCAGTAGTATTGGACTAGCGGGAGGAAATGAGCAGTTCTTC.

CDR3 amino acids: CASSVGPEDTEAFF. CDR3 in DNA: TGTGCCAGCAGTGTTGGTCCGGAGGACACTGAAGCTTTCTTT. The V call is TRBV6-1, the J call TRBJ1-1; no reliable D call. The germline CDR1 and CDR2 sequences are MNHNS and SASEGT. The CDR3 runs to 14 residues. V was pared by 4 bases and J by 3 bases, with 12 bases between.

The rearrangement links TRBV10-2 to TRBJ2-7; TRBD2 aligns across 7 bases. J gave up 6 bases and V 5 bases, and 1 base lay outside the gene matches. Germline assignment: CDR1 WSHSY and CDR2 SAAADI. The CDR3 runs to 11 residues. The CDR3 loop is CASSPGGEQYF. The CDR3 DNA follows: TGCGCCAGCAGTCCGGGGGGCGAGCAGTACTTC.

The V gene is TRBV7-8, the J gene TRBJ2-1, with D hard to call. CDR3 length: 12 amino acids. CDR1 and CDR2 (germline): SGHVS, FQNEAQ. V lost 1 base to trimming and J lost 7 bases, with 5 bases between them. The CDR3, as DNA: TGTGCCAGCAGCTTAGGGCAGAATGAGCAGTTCTTC. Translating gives CASSLGQNEQFF.

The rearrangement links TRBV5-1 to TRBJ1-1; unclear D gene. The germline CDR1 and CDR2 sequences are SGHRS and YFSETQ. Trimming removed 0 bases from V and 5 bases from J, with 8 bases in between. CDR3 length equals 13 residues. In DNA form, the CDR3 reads TGCGCCAGCAGCTTGGTTTCGGGGACTGAAGCTTTCTTT. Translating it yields CASSLVSGTEAFF.

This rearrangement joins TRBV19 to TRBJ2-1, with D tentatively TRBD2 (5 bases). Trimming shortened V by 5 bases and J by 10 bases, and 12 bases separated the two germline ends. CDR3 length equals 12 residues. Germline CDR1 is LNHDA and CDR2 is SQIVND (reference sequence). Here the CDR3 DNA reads TGTGCCAGTAGTGGCCTCTCGGGGGAGCAGTTCTTC. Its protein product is CASSGLSGEQFF.

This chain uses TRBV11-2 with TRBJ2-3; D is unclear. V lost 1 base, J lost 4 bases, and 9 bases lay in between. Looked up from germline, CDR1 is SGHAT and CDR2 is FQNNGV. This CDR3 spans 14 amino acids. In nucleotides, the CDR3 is TGTGCCAGCAGCTTAGGGGCAAGCCCAGATACGCAGTATTTT. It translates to CASSLGASPDTQYF.

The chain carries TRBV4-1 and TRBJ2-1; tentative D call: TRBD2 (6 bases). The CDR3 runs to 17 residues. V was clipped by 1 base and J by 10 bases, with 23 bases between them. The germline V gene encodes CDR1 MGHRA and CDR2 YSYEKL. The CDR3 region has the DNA TGCGCCAGCAGCCAAGTTTCCCAGGGACTGGATCACAGGGAGCAGTTCTTC. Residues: CASSQVSQGLDHREQFF.

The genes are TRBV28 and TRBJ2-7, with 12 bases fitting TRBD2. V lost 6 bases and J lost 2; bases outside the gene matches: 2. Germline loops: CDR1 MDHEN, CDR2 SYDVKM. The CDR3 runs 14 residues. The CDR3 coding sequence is TGTGCCAGCAGCCCTAGCGGGAGGGCCTACGAGCAGTACTTC. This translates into CASSPSGRAYEQYF.

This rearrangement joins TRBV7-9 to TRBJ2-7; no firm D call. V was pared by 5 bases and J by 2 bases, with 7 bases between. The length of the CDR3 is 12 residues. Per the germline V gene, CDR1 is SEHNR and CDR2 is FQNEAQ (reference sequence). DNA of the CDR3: TGTGCCAGCAGCGACCCAACCTACGAGCAGTACTTC. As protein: CASSDPTYEQYF.

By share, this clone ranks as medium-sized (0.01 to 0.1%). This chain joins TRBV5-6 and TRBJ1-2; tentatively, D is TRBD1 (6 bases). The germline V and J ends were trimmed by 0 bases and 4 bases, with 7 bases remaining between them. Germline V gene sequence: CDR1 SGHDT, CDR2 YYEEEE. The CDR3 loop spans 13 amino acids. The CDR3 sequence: CASSLGTVYGYTF. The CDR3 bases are TGTGCCAGCAGCTTGGGGACAGTCTATGGCTACACCTTC.

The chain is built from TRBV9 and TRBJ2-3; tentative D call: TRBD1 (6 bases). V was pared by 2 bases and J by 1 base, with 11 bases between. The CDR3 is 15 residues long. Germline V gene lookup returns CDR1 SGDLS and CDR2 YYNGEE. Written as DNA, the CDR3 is TGTGCCAGCAGCGTCCATCGACAGGGCACAGATACGCAGTATTTT. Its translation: CASSVHRQGTDTQYF.

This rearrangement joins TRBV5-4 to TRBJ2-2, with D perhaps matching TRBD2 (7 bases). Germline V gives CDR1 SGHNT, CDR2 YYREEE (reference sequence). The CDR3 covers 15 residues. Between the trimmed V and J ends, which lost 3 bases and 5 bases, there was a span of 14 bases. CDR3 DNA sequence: TGTGCCAGCAGCTCGGGGGGCATTGGGACCGGGGAGCTGTTTTTT. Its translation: CASSSGGIGTGELFF. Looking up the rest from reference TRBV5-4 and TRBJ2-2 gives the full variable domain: ETGVTQSPTHLIKTRGQQVTLRCSSQSGHNTVSWYQQALGQGPQFIFQYYREEENGRGNFPPRFSGLQFPNYSSELNVNALELDDSALYLCASSSGGIGTGELFFGEGSRLTVL.

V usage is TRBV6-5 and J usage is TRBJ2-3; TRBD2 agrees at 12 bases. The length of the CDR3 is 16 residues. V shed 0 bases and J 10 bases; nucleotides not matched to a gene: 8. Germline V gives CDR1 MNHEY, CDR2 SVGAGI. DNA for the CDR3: TGTGCCAGCAGTTACTCAGCTAGCGGGGGGGCCTTGGCGCAGTATTTT. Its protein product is CASSYSASGGALAQYF.

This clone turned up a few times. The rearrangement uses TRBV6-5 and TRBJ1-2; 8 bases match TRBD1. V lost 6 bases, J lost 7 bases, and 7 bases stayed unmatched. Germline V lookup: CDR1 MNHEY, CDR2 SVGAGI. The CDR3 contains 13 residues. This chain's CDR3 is CASRNGQGRGYTF. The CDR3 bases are TGTGCCAGCAGAAACGGACAGGGACGTGGCTACACCTTC.

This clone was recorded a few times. CDR3 loop: CASSVDGLNYGYTF. In nucleotides, the CDR3 is TGTGCCAGCAGCGTAGATGGTCTTAACTATGGCTACACCTTC. V gene TRBV9 combines with J gene TRBJ1-2, with D uncertain. This CDR3 region has 14 residues. Germline loops: CDR1 SGDLS, CDR2 YYNGEE. V lost 0 bases to trimming and J lost 1 base, with 7 bases between them.

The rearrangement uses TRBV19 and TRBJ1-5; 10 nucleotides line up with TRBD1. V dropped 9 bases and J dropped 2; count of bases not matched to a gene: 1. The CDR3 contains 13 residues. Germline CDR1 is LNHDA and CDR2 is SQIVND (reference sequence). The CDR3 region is CARGTGGNQPQHF. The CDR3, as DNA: TGTGCCAGGGGGACAGGGGGCAATCAGCCCCAGCATTTT. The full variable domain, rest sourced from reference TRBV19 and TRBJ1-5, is DGGITQSPKYLFRKEGQNVTLSCEQNLNHDAMYWYRQDPGQGLRLIYYSQIVNDFQKGDIAEGYSVSREKKESFPLTVTSAQKNPTAFYLCARGTGGNQPQHFGDGTRLSIL.

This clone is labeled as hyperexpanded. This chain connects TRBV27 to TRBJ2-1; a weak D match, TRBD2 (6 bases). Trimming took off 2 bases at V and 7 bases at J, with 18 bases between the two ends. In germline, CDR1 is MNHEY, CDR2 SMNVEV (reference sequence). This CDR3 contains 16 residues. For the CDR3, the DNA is TGTGCCAGCAGTTTAGGGTCGGGAGCGAGTGGAAATGAGCAGTTCTTC. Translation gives CASSLGSGASGNEQFF.

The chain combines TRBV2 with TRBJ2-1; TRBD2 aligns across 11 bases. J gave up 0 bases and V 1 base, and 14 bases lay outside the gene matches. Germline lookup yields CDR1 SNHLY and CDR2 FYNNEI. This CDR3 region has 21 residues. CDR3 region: CASSEEGLTSGTESSYNEQFF. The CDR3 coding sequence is TGTGCCAGCAGTGAAGAGGGGCTGACTAGCGGGACCGAGAGCTCCTACAATGAGCAGTTCTTC.